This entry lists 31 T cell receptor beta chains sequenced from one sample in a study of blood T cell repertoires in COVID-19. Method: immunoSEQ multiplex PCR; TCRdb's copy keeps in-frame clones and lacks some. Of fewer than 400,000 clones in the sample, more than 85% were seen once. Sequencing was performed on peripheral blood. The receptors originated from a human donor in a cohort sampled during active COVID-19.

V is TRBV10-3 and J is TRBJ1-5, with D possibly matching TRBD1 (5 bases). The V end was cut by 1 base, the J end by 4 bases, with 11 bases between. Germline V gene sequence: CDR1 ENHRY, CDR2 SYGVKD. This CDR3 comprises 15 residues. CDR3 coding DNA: TGTGCCATCAGTGAGTACAGGACGTCGAATCAGCCCCAGCATTTT. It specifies CAISEYRTSNQPQHF.

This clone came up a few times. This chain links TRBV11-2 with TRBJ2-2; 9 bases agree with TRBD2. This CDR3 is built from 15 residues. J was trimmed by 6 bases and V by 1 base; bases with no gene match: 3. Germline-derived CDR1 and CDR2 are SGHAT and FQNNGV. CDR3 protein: CASSLGAGGPGELFF. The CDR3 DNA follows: TGTGCCAGCAGCTTAGGAGCGGGAGGTCCCGGGGAGCTGTTTTTT.

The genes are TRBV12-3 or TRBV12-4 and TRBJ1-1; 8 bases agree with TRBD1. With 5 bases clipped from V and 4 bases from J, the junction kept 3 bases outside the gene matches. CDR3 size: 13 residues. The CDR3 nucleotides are TGTGCCAGCAGTAAGGACAGGGTCACTGAAGCTTTCTTT. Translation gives CASSKDRVTEAFF.

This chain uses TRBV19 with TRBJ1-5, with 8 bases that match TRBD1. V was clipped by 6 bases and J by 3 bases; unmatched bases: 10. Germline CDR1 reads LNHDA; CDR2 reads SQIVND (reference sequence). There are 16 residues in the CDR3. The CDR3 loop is CASRTRTGTLNQPQHF. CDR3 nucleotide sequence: TGTGCCAGTAGGACCAGGACAGGGACCCTCAATCAGCCCCAGCATTTT.

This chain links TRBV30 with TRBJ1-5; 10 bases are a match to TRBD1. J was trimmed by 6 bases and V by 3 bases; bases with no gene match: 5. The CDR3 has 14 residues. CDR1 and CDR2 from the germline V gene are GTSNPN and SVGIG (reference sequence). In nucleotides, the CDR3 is TGTGCCTGGAGAGGGACAGGGGAAGGTCAGCCCCAGCATTTT. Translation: CAWRGTGEGQPQHF. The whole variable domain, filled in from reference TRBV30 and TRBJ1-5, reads SQTIHQWPATLVQPVGSPLSLECTVEGTSNPNLYWYRQAAGRGLQLLFYSVGIGQISSEVPQNLSASRPQDRQFILSSKKLLLSDSGFYLCAWRGTGEGQPQHFGDGTRLSIL.

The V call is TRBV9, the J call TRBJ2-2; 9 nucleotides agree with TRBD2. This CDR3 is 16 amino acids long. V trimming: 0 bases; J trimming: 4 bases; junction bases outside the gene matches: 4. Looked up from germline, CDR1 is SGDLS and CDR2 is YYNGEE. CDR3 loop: CASSVGGSGGTGELFF. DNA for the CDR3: TGTGCCAGCAGCGTAGGTGGTAGCGGGGGCACCGGGGAGCTGTTTTTT.

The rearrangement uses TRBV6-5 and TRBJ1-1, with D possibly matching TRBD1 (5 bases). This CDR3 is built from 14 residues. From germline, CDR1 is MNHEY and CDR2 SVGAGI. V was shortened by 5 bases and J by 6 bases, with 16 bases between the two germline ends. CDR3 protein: CASSRTPTEPEAFF. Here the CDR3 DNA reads TGTGCCAGCAGTCGGACACCCACCGAGCCTGAAGCTTTCTTT.

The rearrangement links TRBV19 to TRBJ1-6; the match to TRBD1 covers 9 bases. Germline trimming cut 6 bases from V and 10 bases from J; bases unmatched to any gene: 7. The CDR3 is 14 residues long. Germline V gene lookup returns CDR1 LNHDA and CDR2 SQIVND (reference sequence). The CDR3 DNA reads TGTGCCAGTAGCGACCGGGACAGGGACTCACCCCTCCACTTT. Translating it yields CASSDRDRDSPLHF.

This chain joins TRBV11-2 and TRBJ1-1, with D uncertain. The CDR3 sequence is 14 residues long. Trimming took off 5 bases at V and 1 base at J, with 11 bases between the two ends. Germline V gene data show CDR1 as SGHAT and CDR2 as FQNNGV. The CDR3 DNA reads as TGTGCCAGCAGCGAATCCGGGTCGAACACTGAAGCTTTCTTT. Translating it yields CASSESGSNTEAFF. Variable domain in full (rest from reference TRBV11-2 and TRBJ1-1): EAGVAQSPRYKIIEKRQSVAFWCNPISGHATLYWYQQILGQGPKLLIQFQNNGVVDDSQLPKDRFSAERLKGVDSTLKIQPAKLEDSAVYLCASSESGSNTEAFFGQGTRLTVV.

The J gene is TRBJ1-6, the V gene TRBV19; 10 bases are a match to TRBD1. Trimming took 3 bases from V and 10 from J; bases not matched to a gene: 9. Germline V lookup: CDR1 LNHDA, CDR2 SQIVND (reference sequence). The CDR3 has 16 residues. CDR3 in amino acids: CASSMRDRGGRSPLHF. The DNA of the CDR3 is TGTGCCAGTAGTATGAGGGACAGGGGTGGGAGATCACCCCTCCACTTT. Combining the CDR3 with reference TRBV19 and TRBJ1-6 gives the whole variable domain DGGITQSPKYLFRKEGQNVTLSCEQNLNHDAMYWYRQDPGQGLRLIYYSQIVNDFQKGDIAEGYSVSREKKESFPLTVTSAQKNPTAFYLCASSMRDRGGRSPLHFGNGTRLTVT.

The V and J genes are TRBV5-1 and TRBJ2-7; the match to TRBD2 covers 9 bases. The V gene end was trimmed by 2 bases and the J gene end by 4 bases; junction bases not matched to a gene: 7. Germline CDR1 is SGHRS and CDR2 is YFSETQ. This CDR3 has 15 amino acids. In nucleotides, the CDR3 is TGCGCCAGCAGCTTTGGGCGGGAGGGAGGTTACGAGCAGTACTTC. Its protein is CASSFGREGGYEQYF. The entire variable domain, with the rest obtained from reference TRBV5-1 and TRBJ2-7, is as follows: KAGVTQTPRYLIKTRGQQVTLSCSPISGHRSVSWYQQTPGQGLQFLFEYFSETQRNKGNFPGRFSGRQFSNSRSEMNVSTLELGDSALYLCASSFGREGGYEQYFGPGTRLTVT.

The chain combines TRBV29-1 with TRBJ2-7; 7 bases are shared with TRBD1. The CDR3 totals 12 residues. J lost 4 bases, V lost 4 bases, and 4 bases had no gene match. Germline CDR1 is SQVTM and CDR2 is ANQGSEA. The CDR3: CSVANRGYEQYF. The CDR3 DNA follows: TGCAGCGTTGCTAACAGGGGTTACGAGCAGTACTTC.

The CDR3, as DNA: TGTGCCAGTAGTATATCCGGCAGGGGGTCGAACACTGAAGCTTTCTTT. This gives the protein CASSISGRGSNTEAFF. The chain combines TRBV19 with TRBJ1-1, with 7 bases aligning to TRBD1. This CDR3 contains 16 residues. V shed 2 bases, J shed 1 base, and the junction held 7 bases outside the gene matches. The germline V gene has CDR1 LNHDA and CDR2 SQIVND (reference sequence).

The chain's CDR3 is CASSIDQNGYTF. CDR3 bases: TGTGCCAGTAGTATCGATCAGAATGGCTACACCTTC. This chain connects TRBV19 to TRBJ1-2, with D unresolved. The germline V and J ends were trimmed by 3 bases and 6 bases, with 8 bases remaining between them. The CDR3 has 12 residues. Germline V gives CDR1 LNHDA, CDR2 SQIVND (reference sequence).

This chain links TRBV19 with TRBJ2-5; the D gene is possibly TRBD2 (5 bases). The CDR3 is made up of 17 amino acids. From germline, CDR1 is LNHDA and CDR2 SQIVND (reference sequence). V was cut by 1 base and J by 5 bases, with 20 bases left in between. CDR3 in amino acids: CASSIGYVGAPRETQYF. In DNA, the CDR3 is TGTGCCAGTAGTATAGGGTACGTGGGAGCCCCACGGGAGACCCAGTACTTC.

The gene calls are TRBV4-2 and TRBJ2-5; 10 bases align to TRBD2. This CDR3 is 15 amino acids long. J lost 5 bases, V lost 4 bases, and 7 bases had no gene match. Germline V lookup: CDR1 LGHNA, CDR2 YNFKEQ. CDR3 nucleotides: TGTGCCAGCAGCCTATTAGCGGGGGGAGGGGAGACCCAGTACTTC. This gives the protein CASSLLAGGGETQYF.

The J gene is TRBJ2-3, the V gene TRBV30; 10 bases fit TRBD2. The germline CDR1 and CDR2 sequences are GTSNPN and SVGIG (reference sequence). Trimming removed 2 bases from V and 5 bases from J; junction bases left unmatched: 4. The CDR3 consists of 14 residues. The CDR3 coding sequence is TGTGCCTGGAGTTTCGAGCGGGGGGGAGATACGCAGTATTTT. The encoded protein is CAWSFERGGDTQYF.

The CDR3 bases are TGTGCCATCAGGATTGGACAGGACTATGGCTACACCTTC. As protein: CAIRIGQDYGYTF. The chain combines TRBV10-3 with TRBJ1-2; 7 nucleotides agree with TRBD1. V lost 6 bases to trimming and J lost 3 bases; unmatched junction nucleotides: 4. The length of the CDR3 is 13 residues. Per germline, CDR1 ENHRY and CDR2 SYGVKD.

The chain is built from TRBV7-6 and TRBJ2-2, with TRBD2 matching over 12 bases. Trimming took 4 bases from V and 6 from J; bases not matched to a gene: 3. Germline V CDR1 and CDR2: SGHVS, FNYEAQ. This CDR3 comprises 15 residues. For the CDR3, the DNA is TGTGCCAGCAGCTCACTAGCGGGAGGCGCCGGGGAGCTGTTTTTT. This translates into CASSSLAGGAGELFF.

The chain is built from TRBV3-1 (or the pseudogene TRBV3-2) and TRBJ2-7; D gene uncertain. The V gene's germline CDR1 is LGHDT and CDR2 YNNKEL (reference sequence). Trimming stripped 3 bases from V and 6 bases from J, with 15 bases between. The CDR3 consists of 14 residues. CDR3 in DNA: TGTGCCAGCAGCCACCGCGACTTTTTCGGCGAGCAGTACTTC. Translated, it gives CASSHRDFFGEQYF.

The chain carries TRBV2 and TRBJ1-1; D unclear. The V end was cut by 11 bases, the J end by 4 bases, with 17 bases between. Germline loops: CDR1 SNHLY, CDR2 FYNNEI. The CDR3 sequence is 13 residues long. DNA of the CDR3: TGTGCCGACTCCGGGGTAGAAGGCACTGAAGCTTTCTTT. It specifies CADSGVEGTEAFF.

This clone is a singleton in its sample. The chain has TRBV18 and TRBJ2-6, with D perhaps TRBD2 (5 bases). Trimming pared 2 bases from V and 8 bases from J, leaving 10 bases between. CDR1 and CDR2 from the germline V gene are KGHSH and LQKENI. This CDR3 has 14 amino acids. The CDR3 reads CASSPGRRTNVLTF. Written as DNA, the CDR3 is TGTGCCAGCTCACCAGGAAGGAGGACCAACGTCCTGACTTTC.

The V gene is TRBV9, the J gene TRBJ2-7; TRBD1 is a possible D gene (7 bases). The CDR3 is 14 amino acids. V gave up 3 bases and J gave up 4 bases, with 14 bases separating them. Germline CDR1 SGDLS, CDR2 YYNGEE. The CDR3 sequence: CASSGGTASYEQYF. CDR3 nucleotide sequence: TGTGCCAGCAGCGGCGGGACAGCATCTTACGAGCAGTACTTC. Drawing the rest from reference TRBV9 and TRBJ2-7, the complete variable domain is DSGVTQTPKHLITATGQRVTLRCSPRSGDLSVYWYQQSLDQGLQFLIQYYNGEERAKGNILERFSAQQFPDLHSELNLSSLELGDSALYFCASSGGTASYEQYFGPGTRLTVT.

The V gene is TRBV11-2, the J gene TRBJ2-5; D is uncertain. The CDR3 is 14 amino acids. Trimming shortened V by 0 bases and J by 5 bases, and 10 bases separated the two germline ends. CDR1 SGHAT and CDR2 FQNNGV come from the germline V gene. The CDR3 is CASSLDPLSETQYF. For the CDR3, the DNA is TGTGCCAGCAGCTTAGATCCCCTCTCGGAGACCCAGTACTTC. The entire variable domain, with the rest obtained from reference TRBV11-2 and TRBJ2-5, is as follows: EAGVAQSPRYKIIEKRQSVAFWCNPISGHATLYWYQQILGQGPKLLIQFQNNGVVDDSQLPKDRFSAERLKGVDSTLKIQPAKLEDSAVYLCASSLDPLSETQYFGPGTRLLVL.

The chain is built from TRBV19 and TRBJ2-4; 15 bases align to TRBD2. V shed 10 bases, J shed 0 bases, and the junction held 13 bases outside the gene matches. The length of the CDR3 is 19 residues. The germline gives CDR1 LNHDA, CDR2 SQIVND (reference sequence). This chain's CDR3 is CATMKPGLAGGRAKNIQYF. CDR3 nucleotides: TGTGCCACTATGAAACCGGGACTAGCGGGGGGACGAGCCAAAAACATTCAGTACTTC.

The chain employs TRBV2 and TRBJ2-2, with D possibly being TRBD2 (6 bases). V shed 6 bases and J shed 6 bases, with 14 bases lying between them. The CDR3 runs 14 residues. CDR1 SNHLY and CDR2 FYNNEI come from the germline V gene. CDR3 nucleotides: TGTGCCAGCAGGCTTCTAGCGTTCCCCGGGGAGCTGTTTTTT. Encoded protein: CASRLLAFPGELFF.

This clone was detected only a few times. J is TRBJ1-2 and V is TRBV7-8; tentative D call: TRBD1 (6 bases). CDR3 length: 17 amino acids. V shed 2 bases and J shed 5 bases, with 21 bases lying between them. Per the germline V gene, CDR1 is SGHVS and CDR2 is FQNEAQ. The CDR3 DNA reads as TGTGCCAGCAGCTTATCGCCCATCTTCAGGGGTCATTATGGCTACACCTTC. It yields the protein CASSLSPIFRGHYGYTF.

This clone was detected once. The CDR3 nucleotides are TGTGCCAGCAGCTTCTCCTTAGCGGAAGTGAGCGAGCAGTACTTC. Its translation is CASSFSLAEVSEQYF. The chain has TRBV7-9 and TRBJ2-7; TRBD2 is a possible D gene (6 bases). CDR3 length: 15 residues. Germline V lookup: CDR1 SEHNR, CDR2 FQNEAQ (reference sequence). Trimming took off 3 bases at V and 6 bases at J, with 18 bases between the two ends.

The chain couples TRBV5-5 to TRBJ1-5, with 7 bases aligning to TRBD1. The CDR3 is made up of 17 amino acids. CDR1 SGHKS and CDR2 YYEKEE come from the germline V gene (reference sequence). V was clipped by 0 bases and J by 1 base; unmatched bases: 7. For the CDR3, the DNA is TGTGCCAGCAGCTTGGAACAGGGGCTCGGGAGCAATCAGCCCCAGCATTTT. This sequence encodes CASSLEQGLGSNQPQHF.

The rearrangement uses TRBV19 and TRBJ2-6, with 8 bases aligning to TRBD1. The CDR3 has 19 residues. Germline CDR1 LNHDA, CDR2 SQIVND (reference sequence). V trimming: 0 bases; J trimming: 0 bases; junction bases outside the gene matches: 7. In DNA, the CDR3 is TGTGCCAGTAGTATAGAGGGCGCAGGGGGCTTCTCTGGGGCCAACGTCCTGACTTTC. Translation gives CASSIEGAGGFSGANVLTF. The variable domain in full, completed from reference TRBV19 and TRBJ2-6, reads DGGITQSPKYLFRKEGQNVTLSCEQNLNHDAMYWYRQDPGQGLRLIYYSQIVNDFQKGDIAEGYSVSREKKESFPLTVTSAQKNPTAFYLCASSIEGAGGFSGANVLTFGAGSRLTVL.

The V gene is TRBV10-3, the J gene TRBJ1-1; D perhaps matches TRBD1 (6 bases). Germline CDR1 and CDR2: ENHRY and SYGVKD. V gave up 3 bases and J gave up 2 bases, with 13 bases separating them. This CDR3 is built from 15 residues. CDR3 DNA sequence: TGTGCCATCAGTGATGGGGGGGCCTCAAACACTGAAGCTTTCTTT. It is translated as CAISDGGASNTEAFF.